This T cell receptor beta chain was sequenced in a study of Graves' ophthalmopathy and Graves' hyperthyroidism. The CDR3 runs to 12 residues. With 8 bases removed from V and 5 bases from J, the gap between germline ends came to 15 bases. Germline V lookup: CDR1 DFQATT, CDR2 SNEGSKA (reference sequence). PBMCs stemmed from around 9.1 ml of fresh peripheral blood. Ten or more counts support this clonotype. RNA served as the template for amplifying TCR beta CDR3 regions. After a first-round RT-PCR with HTBI primers, a second-round multiplex PCR was run. Each CDR3 protein gets one entry after TCRdb re-called the multiplex PCR reads with MiXCR. The table includes about 700,000 distinct CDR3 sequences, more than 40% detected once.

The chain links TRBV20-1 to TRBJ1-1; D possibly corresponds to TRBD1 (5 bases). The source of this sequence is an adult man with Graves' ophthalmopathy. The material sequenced was peripheral blood. The CDR3 loop is CSSLRGETEAFF. CDR3 sequence (DNA): TGCAGTTCCCTCCGGGGCGAGACTGAAGCTTTCTTT.